This T cell receptor beta chain was recorded in a study of regulatory T cells in long-lasting Graves disease (dated by TCRdb to the early 2020s). Turning to the overall study: In the newly diagnosed Graves' disease group, patients had been taking antithyroid drugs for less than 3 months. A total of about 33 samples underwent TCR sequencing, from roughly 13 patients with persistent Graves' disease and roughly 20 patients with newly diagnosed Graves' disease. The study was registered as a clinical trial and conducted in China. This study used TCR sequencing and RNA sequencing of peripheral blood to compare persistent Graves' disease patients against newly diagnosed Graves' disease patients. Overall results and qualifications from the work: More public clonotypes were shared among persistent patients (over 2,500) than among newly diagnosed patients (roughly 1,000). The authors acknowledged the small sample size as a limitation that may reduce accuracy. Sequencing and analysis were limited to the TCR beta chain. Peripheral blood alone was examined, since thyroid tissue, which constituted the primary lesion, could not be accessed. Compared with newly diagnosed patients, patients with persistent Graves' disease had lower TCR Shannon entropy and fewer highly expanded clones, which suggests clonal expansion. TRBV28, TRBJ1-2 and TRBJ2-5 were preferentially used in persistent disease, while TRBV20-1 and TRBJ2-1 were favored in newly diagnosed disease.

This clonotype came up many times. Its antigen target is currently unknown. No clone much larger than this one lies a single base away; base qualities are absent. Library creation used multiplex PCR. Sequenced using an Illumina HiSeq 4000. To build TCR beta libraries, CDR3 regions were amplified by Arm-PCR using iRepertoire HTBI primers. Gel purification was performed on PCR products prior to sequencing. As for the authors' bioinformatics: Gene usage analysis of CDR3 amino acid clonotypes relied on the 55 to 80 TRBV and 14 TRBJ segments identified across samples. COPE and FqMerger were used to merge the filtered high-quality paired reads into contigs. BLAST was used to align contigs to IMGT TRBV, TRBD and TRBJ reference genes, with CDR3 defined following IMGT. Clonotypes above 0.1% frequency were classified as highly expanded clones. Repertoire diversity was measured by Shannon entropy, and V-J evenness by the Gini coefficient. Clonotypes shared by more than one individual were considered public. TCRdb itself trimmed the public reads at Q25 with fastp, ran MiXCR and retained productive beta chains. Merged by CDR3 protein, the rows form single entries marked with the most common genes and DNA. The V and J calls shown here were made by TCRdb, not taken from the authors' results. The table for this sample lists 580,000 or so distinct CDR3 sequences; about 15% of them were counted only once. More than 10% of the sample comes from the top ten.

CDR1 and CDR2 were assigned from the germline V gene as SGHVS and FQNEAQ. The CDR3 covers 15 residues, taking in both the cysteine and the phenylalanine. Only the CDR3 DNA stays, 45 bases, in frame from base 1. Ends trimmed: V by 5 bases, J by 4 bases; bases unmatched to a gene: 7. What the time point label conveys for this sample: newly diagnosed GD, antithyroid drugs for less than 3 months. For both TCR sequencing and RNA sequencing, RNA was extracted from PBMCs in TRIzol. The diagnosis of Graves' disease followed American Thyroid Association guidelines. The patients came from an endocrinology department in Xi'an, China. From each patient, approximately 9.9 milliliters of peripheral blood was collected into an EDTA anticoagulant tube. Ficoll Paque Plus density gradient separation was used to isolate PBMCs, and no further T cell sorting was performed. An Agilent 2100 Bioanalyzer and agarose gel were used to assess RNA quality, and a NanoDrop 2000 was used to measure RNA concentration.

These records were also assigned to another study, of T cells in Graves' hyperthyroidism and ophthalmopathy. That second report states: Graves' hyperthyroidism was defined as stable when no progression to ophthalmopathy occurred over 18 months of follow-up. The hyperthyroidism patients were between 18 and 65 years old and newly diagnosed, with a disease duration of less than 2 months. Patients with uncontrolled infections, other autoimmune diseases, pregnancy or lactation were excluded. Diagnoses relied on clinical symptoms, serum thyroxine and TRAb, thyroid ultrasound and orbital computed tomography. For the first round of RT-PCR on the TCR CDR3, the HTBI primer set was used together with the Qiagen OneStep RT-PCR kit. Most expanded thyroid clonotypes (frequency above 0.001) were also found in blood, which suggests that blood repertoires may mirror thyroid immune responses. A model built on a 13 V-J signature distinguished ophthalmopathy from stable hyperthyroidism, reaching roughly 88% sensitivity and about 81% specificity in cross-validation and 80%/75% in testing. In validation, the model predicted progression to ophthalmopathy a median of about 6.8 months before onset, with approximately 70% sensitivity and about 75% specificity. To identify TCR V-J signatures that set the groups apart, the researchers used a discovery cohort of 100 patients, made up of 43 with Graves' ophthalmopathy and 57 with stable Graves' hyperthyroidism. Prospective prediction of ophthalmopathy was tested in an independent validation cohort of approximately 19 hyperthyroidism patients and some 17 patients who later progressed to ophthalmopathy. For training and testing, the roughly 100 patients in the discovery cohort were randomly divided in a 7:3 ratio. In six Graves' hyperthyroidism patients, the study also compared T-cell repertoires from thyroid tissue with T-cell repertoires from blood. Once sampling was done, hyperthyroidism patients were given methimazole at a starting dose of 30 mg daily, whereas ophthalmopathy patients were given high-dose intravenous methylprednisolone. Libraries were constructed in a second round of multiplex PCR, after which size selection and purification were performed. Libraries were sequenced paired-end with 100 bp reads on an Illumina HiSeq2000. Raw data were processed with SOAPnuke, discarding reads with adapters, uncalled bases, mean Phred below 15, or no exact constant-primer or identifier match. COPE v1.2.5 was used to merge the high-quality paired reads, and each unique nucleotide sequence was defined as a clonotype. MiTCR v1.1 was used to align the clonotypes against IMGT TRBV, TRBD and TRBJ reference segments. The analysis was restricted to V-J combinations with a frequency above 0.0001, which together covered 99% to 99.2% of the repertoires. A TCS score was defined as the ratio of F50 (clonal expansion) to E x V (chaos), with BLOSUM62-based TCRdist applied between CDR3 peptides within each V-J. Welch's t-statistics and random forest reduced around 550 V-J features to around 14, which were used in a naive Bayes classifier (R e1071). Sample size was not statistically predetermined, and blinding of investigators to group allocation was not performed. According to the paper, TCR Vbeta CDR3 sequencing was carried out on over 130 peripheral blood samples, which came from approximately 41 ophthalmopathy, 75 to 80 hyperthyroidism and roughly 17 progressor patients.

Sequenced material: peripheral blood mononuclear cells (PBMCs), taken at new diagnosis, from a patient treated with antithyroid drugs. Recombination connected TRBV7-8 to TRBJ2-3, with TRBD1 matching 9 junction bases. The receptor comes from a man between 18 and 29 years old with Graves disease. Donor details come from another sample of the same person, matched by shared clones. At the DNA level, the sequence is TGTGCCAGCAGCGCGGGACAGGGCAAGGCAGATACGCAGTATTTT. It translates as CASSAGQGKADTQYF.